This T cell receptor beta chain emerged from a study of blood T cell repertoires in COVID-19. Study details: Collection of acute and convalescent COVID-19 samples took place in the United States, Italy and Spain. T cells, B-cell-depleted T cells, or PBMCs provided the cDNA or gDNA that served as material.

Clones were read by immunoSEQ multiplex PCR, and TCRdb kept only the in-frame ones, dropping some. The table includes roughly 120,000 clones, approximately 80% detected once. The sequence derives from a man in his 70s with acute or convalescent COVID-19. The sequencing input was peripheral blood.

The CDR3 DNA sequence: TGTGCCAGCAGTTATTCCGGGACAGGGCGTACCCAGTACTTC. It is translated as CASSYSGTGRTQYF. The V and J genes are TRBV6-5 and TRBJ2-5; 9 bases match TRBD1. From germline, CDR1 is MNHEY and CDR2 SVGAGI. CDR3 size: 14 residues. Unmatched junction bases numbered 7, after V lost 3 bases and J lost 8 bases.